A single T cell receptor (beta chain) is shown here with its context. The data derive from a study of blood T cell repertoires in COVID-19. Libraries were prepared by immunoSEQ multiplex PCR; TCRdb keeps only in-frame clonotypes and omits some of them. The sample includes about 240,000 clones, approximately 90% of them seen just once. This CDR3 is built from 13 residues. Germline V gives CDR1 SQVTM, CDR2 ANQGSEA. Trimming took off 4 bases at V and 6 bases at J, with 12 bases between the two ends. Living in about two dozen US areas, the participants were between roughly 18 and 90 years of age. Cohorts were based on clinical histories the participants reported.

Material for sequencing was PBMCs or T cells enriched from blood (not recorded which). The sequence came from a woman in her 30s with acute COVID-19. The chain joins TRBV29-1 to TRBJ2-2, with D possibly matching TRBD2 (5 bases). CDR3: CSVASQAAGELFF. In nucleotides, the CDR3 is TGCAGCGTTGCCAGTCAAGCGGCCGGGGAGCTGTTTTTT.